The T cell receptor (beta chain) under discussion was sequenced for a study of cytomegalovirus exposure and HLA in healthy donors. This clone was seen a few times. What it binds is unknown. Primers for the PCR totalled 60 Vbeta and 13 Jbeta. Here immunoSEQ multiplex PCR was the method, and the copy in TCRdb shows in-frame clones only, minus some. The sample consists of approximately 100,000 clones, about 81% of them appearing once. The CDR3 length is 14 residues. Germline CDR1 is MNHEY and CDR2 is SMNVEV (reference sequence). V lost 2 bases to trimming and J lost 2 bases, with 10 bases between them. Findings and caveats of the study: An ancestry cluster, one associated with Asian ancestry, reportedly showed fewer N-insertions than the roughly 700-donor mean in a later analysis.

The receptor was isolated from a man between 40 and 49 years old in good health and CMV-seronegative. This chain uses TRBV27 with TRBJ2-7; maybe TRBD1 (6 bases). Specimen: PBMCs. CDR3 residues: CASSLQGPPYEQYF. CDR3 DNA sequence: TGTGCCAGCAGTTTACAGGGGCCCCCCTACGAGCAGTACTTC.